The T cell receptor beta chain described here comes from a study of shared clonotypes between healthy human individuals. With regard to this clone: Its antigen is undetermined.

The study ran the assay at deep level. The repertoire was sequenced with immunoSEQ multiplex PCR; TCRdb's copy has only in-frame clones and lacks some. Here the sample spans approximately 2.5 million clones, about 92% being singletons. Germline CDR1 MNHEY, CDR2 SVGAGI. Trimming removed 6 bases from V and 0 bases from J, with 8 bases in between. The CDR3 contains 13 residues. Regarding the study as a whole: Among non-shared clonotypes, generation probabilities were lower than among those shared by all four donors. Clonotype sharing among donors, it was expected, would be affected by sequencing depth.

Sequenced: naive CD4+ T cells sorted from blood. As to subset: CD45RA+ positively selected. This sequence originates from a man younger than 30 in good health. The genes are TRBV6-5 and TRBJ2-5; TRBD1 might be the D (5 bases). The CDR3 sequence is CASSRVYQETQYF. The CDR3 bases are TGTGCCAGCAGCAGGGTGTACCAAGAGACCCAGTACTTC.